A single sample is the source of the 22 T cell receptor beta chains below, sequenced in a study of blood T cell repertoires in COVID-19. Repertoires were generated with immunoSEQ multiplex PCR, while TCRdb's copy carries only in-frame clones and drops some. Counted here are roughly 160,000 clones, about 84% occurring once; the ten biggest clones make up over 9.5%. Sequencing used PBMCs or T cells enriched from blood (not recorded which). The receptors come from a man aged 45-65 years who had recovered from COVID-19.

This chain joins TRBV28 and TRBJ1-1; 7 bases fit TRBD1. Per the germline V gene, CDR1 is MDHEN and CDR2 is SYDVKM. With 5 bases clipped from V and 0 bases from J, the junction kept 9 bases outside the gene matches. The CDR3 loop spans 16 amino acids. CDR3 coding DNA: TGTGCCAGCAGTGTCGGCAGAGGACAGGTGAACACTGAAGCTTTCTTT. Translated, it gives CASSVGRGQVNTEAFF.

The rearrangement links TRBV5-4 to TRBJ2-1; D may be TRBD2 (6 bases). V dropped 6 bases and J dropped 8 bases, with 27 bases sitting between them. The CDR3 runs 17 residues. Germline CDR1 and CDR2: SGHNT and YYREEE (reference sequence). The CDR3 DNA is TGTGCCAGCACTTACGGGGGTCTGGCAACGAGCGGGCATGAGCAGTTCTTC. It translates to CASTYGGLATSGHEQFF.

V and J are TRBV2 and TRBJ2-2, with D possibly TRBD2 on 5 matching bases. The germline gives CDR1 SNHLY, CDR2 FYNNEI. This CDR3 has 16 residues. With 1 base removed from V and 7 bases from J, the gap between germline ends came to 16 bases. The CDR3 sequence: CASSEGTRLFDGELFF. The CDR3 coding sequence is TGTGCCAGCAGTGAAGGTACCAGACTATTCGACGGGGAGCTGTTTTTT.

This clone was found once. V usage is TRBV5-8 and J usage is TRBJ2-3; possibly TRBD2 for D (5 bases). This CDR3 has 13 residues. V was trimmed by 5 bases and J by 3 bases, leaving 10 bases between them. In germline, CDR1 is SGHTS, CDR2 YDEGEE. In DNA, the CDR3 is TGTGCCAGCAGAGCCCCGGGAACAGATACGCAGTATTTT. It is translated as CASRAPGTDTQYF.

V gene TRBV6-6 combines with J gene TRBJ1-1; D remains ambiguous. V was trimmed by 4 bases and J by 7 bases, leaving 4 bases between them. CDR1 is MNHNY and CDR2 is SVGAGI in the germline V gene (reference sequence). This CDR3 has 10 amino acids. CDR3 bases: TGTGCCAGCAGTTCGGGTGAAGCTTTCTTT. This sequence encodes CASSSGEAFF.

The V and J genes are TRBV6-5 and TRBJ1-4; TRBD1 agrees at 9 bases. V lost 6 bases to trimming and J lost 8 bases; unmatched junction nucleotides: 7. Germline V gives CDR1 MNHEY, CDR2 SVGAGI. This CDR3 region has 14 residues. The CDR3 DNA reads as TGTGCCAGCAGAGGGACAGGGACGGCGGAAAAACTGTTTTTT. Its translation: CASRGTGTAEKLFF.

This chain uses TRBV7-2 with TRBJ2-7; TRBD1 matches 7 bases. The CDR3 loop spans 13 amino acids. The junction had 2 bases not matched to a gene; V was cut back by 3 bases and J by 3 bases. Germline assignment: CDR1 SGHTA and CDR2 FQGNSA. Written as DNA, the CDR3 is TGTGCCAGCAGCTTGACAGGGAACTACGAGCAGTACTTC. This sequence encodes CASSLTGNYEQYF.

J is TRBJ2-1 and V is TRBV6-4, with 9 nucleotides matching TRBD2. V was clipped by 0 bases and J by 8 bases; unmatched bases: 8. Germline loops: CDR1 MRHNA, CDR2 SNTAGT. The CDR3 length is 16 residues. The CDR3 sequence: CASSDSTSGPADEQFF. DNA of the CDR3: TGTGCCAGCAGTGACTCCACTAGCGGGCCCGCGGATGAGCAGTTCTTC.

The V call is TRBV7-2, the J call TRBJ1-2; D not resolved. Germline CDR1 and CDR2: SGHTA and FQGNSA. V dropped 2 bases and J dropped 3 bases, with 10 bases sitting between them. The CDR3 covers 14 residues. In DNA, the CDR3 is TGTGCCAGCAGCTTATTGGGCAGCTACTATGGCTACACCTTC. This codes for CASSLLGSYYGYTF. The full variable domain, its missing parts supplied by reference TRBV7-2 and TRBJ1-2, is GAGVSQSPSNKVTEKGKDVELRCDPISGHTALYWYRQSLGQGLEFLIYFQGNSAPDKSGLPSDRFSAERTGGSVSTLTIQRTQQEDSAVYLCASSLLGSYYGYTFGSGTRLTVV.

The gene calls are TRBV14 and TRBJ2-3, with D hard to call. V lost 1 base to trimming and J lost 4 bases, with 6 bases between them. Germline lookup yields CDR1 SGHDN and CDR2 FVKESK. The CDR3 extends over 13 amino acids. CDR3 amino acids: CASSQGLSDTQYF. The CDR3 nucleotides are TGTGCCAGCAGCCAAGGACTTTCAGATACGCAGTATTTT.

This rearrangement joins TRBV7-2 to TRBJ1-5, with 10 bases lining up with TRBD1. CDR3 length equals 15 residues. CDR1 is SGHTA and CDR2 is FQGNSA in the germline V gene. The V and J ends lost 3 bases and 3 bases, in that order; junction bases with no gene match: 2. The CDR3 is CASSFDRGPNQPQHF. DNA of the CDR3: TGTGCCAGCAGCTTCGACAGGGGGCCCAATCAGCCCCAGCATTTT.

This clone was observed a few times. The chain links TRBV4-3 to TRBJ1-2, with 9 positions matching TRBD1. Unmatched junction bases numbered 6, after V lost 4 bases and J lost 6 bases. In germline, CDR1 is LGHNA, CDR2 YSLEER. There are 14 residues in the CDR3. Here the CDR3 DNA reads TGCGCCAGCAGCCTTACCGGGACAGGGAATGGCTACACCTTC. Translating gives CASSLTGTGNGYTF.

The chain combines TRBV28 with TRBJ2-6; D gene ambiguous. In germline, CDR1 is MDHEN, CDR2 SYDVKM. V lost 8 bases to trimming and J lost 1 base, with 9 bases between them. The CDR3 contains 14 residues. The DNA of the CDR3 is TGTGCCAGCTGGAGTGGGTCTGGGGCCAACGTCCTGACTTTC. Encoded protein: CASWSGSGANVLTF.

DNA of the CDR3: TGTGCCAGCAGCTTAGCGGGCGGGGATCAGCCCCAGCATTTT. It translates to CASSLAGGDQPQHF. The chain uses TRBV7-6 and TRBJ1-5, with D unclear. The CDR3 extends over 14 amino acids. Trimming took 0 bases from V and 5 from J, leaving 8 bases between them. Germline CDR1 is SGHVS and CDR2 is FNYEAQ.

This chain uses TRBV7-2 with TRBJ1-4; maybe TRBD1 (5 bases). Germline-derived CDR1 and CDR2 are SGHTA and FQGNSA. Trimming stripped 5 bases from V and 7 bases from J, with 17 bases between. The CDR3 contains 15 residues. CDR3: CASSLMGRVVEKLFF. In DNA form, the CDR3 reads TGTGCCAGCAGCCTCATGGGGCGAGTGGTTGAAAAACTGTTTTTT. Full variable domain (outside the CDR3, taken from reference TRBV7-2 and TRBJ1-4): GAGVSQSPSNKVTEKGKDVELRCDPISGHTALYWYRQSLGQGLEFLIYFQGNSAPDKSGLPSDRFSAERTGGSVSTLTIQRTQQEDSAVYLCASSLMGRVVEKLFFGSGTQLSVL.

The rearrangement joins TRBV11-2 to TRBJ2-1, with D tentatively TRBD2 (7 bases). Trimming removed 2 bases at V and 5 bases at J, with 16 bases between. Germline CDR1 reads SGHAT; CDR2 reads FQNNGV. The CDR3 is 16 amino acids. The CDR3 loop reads CASSLFSRGGHNEQFF. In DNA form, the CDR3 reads TGTGCCAGCAGCTTATTTTCAAGGGGGGGCCACAATGAGCAGTTCTTC.

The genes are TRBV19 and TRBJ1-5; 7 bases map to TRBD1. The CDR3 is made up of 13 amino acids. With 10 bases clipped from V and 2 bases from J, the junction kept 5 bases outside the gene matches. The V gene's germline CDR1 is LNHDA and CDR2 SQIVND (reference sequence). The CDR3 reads CAISGGGNQPQHF. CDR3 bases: TGTGCCATATCAGGGGGAGGCAATCAGCCCCAGCATTTT.

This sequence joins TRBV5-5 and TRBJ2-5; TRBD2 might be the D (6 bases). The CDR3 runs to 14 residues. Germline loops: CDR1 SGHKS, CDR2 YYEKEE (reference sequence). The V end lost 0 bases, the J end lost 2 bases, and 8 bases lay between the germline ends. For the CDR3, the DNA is TGTGCCAGCAGCTTGGCGGGGGTTCAAGAGACCCAGTACTTC. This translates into CASSLAGVQETQYF.

The CDR3 sequence: CASTETGGNTEAFF. The CDR3 bases are TGTGCCAGCACCGAAACCGGGGGGAACACTGAAGCTTTCTTT. The chain joins TRBV28 to TRBJ1-1; D possibly corresponds to TRBD1 (5 bases). V was pared by 7 bases and J by 1 base, with 13 bases between. This CDR3 comprises 14 residues. Germline CDR1 reads MDHEN; CDR2 reads SYDVKM.

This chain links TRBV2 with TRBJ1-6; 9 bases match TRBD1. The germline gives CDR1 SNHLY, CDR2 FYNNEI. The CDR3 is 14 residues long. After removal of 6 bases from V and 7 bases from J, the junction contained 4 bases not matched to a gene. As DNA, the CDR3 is TGTGCCAGCAGCGGGGACAGGGAAAATTCACCCCTCCACTTT. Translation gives CASSGDRENSPLHF.

The CDR3 spells CASSSRPGGTRNSPLHF. In DNA, the CDR3 is TGTGCCAGCAGTTCCCGCCCAGGGGGCACGCGTAATTCACCCCTCCACTTT. V and J are TRBV27 and TRBJ1-6; TRBD1 agrees at 8 bases. The CDR3 covers 17 residues. V lost 4 bases and J lost 6; bases outside the gene matches: 11. CDR1 and CDR2 (germline): MNHEY, SMNVEV (reference sequence).

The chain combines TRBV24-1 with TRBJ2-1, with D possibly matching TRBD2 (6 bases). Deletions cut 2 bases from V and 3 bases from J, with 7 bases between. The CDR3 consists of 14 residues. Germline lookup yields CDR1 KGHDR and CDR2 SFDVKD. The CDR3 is CATSDYGGYNEQFF. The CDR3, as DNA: TGTGCCACCAGTGATTACGGGGGCTACAATGAGCAGTTCTTC.